This TCR beta chain originates from a study of blood T cell repertoires in COVID-19. CDR3 size: 17 residues. Germline values: CDR1 LGHDT, CDR2 YNNKEL (reference sequence). Trimming removed 4 bases from V and 0 bases from J; junction bases left unmatched: 5. This clone has a handful of counts. The authors' processing: Nucleated cell counts were estimated from reference gene primer amplification. Libraries were prepared by immunoSEQ multiplex PCR; TCRdb keeps only in-frame clonotypes and omits some of them. The V and J calls and clone size are taken from that table; D and trimming were inferred from the DNA. The sample records 100,000 to 150,000 clones, around nine tenths being singletons.

This receptor was taken from a woman in her 70s with COVID-19, enrolled during active disease. The rearrangement joins TRBV3-1 (or the pseudogene TRBV3-2) to TRBJ2-3; 12 nucleotides agree with TRBD2. The sequenced sample was peripheral blood. CDR3 loop: CASSRRLAGDSTDTQYF. As DNA, the CDR3 is TGTGCCAGCAGCCGACGACTAGCGGGGGATAGCACAGATACGCAGTATTTT.